This TCR beta chain was observed in a study of chemoradiotherapy in HPV16-positive cancers (dated by TCRdb to about 2022). For context, the study as a whole: Candidate HPV-specific T-cell clones and common TCR motifs were defined by functional T-cell assays performed on cells from a couple of HPV16-positive patients. Whether T-cell immunity against the HPV oncoproteins E6 and E7 changes during chemoradiotherapy and whether survival is affected by this immunity were examined in the study. TCR repertoires from roughly 93 patients with HPV-related cancers were then used to track the candidate HPV-specific TCRs and motifs.

Paper-wide results and their limitations: Expansion of candidate HPV-specific clones and E7-related TCR motifs was observed in the tumor microenvironment during treatment, whereas no such expansion was observed for non-HPV-specific T cells. The survival association was reported for HPV16-positive patients, and the functional definition of HPV-specific T cells was derived from only a couple of HPV16-positive patients. In HPV16-positive patients, expansion of HPV-responsive T cells during chemoradiotherapy was associated with improved recurrence-free survival.

The method behind the library was the immunoSEQ multiplex PCR assay. TCRdb limited this immuneACCESS table to in-frame rearrangements with V and J called. A share of clones is missing; checked studies link under half to unresolved V genes, and the rest is unexplained. The sample yields several thousand clones; roughly 70% were counted once. About a sixth of the sample goes to the ten largest clones. Regarding this clone: Its antigen remains unidentified. Base qualities are not at hand, and no much larger clone is one base apart.

Because repertoires were sampled repeatedly during chemoradiotherapy, clonal expansion in the tumor microenvironment could be followed. The cysteine opens and the phenylalanine closes a CDR3 of 15 amino acids. Of all the DNA, just the CDR3 is kept, 45 bases in frame from base 1. The CDR1 and CDR2 encoded by the germline V gene are SGHVS and FQNEAQ. V is shortened by 1 base, J by 0 bases, and the region joining them spans 6 bases. This clonotype was sampled from a human donor with HPV-associated anogenital cancer. The sample in question was tumor tissue, obtained from a patient who underwent chemoradiotherapy. In this chain, TRBV7-8 is recombined with TRBJ1-4, with the D gene not clear enough to name. The CDR3 protein is CASSLEKATNEKLFF. The nucleotide sequence reads TGTGCCAGCAGCTTAGAGAAAGCAACTAATGAAAAACTGTTTTTT.